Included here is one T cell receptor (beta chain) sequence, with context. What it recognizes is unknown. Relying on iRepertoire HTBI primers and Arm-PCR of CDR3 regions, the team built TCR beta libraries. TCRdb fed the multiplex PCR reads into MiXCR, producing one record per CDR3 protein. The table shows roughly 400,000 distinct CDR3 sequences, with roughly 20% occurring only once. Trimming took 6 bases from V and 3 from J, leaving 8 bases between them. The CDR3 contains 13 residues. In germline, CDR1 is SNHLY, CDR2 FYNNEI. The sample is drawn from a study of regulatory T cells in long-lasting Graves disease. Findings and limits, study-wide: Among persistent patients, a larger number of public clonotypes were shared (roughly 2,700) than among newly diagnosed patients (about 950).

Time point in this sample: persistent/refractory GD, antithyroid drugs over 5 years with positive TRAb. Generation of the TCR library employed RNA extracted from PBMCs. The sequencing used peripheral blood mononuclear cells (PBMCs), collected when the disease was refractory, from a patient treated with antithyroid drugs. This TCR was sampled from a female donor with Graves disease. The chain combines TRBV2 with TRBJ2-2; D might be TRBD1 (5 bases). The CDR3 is CASREQDTGELFF. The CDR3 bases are TGTGCCAGCAGAGAACAGGACACCGGGGAGCTGTTTTTT. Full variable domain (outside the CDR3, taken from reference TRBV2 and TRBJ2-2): EPEVTQTPSHQVTQMGQEVILRCVPISNHLYFYWYRQILGQKVEFLVSFYNNEISEKSEIFDDQFSVERPDGSNFTLKIRSTKLEDSAMYFCASREQDTGELFFGEGSRLTVL.